The rows below give T cell receptor beta chains drawn from one sample of a study of regulatory T cells in long-lasting Graves disease. TCRdb re-called the multiplex PCR reads with MiXCR, one entry per CDR3 protein. This table has roughly 500,000 distinct CDR3 sequences, 20% to 25% appearing once. The material was peripheral blood mononuclear cells (PBMCs), obtained when the disease was refractory, from a patient treated with antithyroid drugs. These receptors all stem from a female donor with Graves disease. CDR3s include the opening cysteine and the closing phenylalanine or tryptophan. A D gene is named only where the DNA matches it firmly. The listing skips clone size in some rows; elsewhere it reads once, few, many or a size class.

.,.,TRBJ1-1,TRBV18,CASSPVQNLNTEAFF,TGTGCCAGCTCACCTGTACAGAATCTGAACACTGAAGCTTTCTTT
.,.,TRBJ2-7,TRBV5-1,CASSLTGPESYEQYF,TGCGCCAGCAGCTTGACAGGGCCGGAATCCTACGAGCAGTACTTC
.,.,TRBJ1-6,TRBV7-2,CASSSRQERSYNSPLHF,TGTGCCAGCAGCTCCCGACAGGAAAGGTCCTATAATTCACCCCTCCACTTT
many,.,TRBJ2-5,TRBV7-9,CASSSSRGQETQYF,TGTGCCAGCAGCTCGTCCCGGGGCCAAGAGACCCAGTACTTC
.,.,TRBJ2-2,TRBV7-2,CASRKRIGTSNTGELFF,TGTGCCAGCAGGAAGCGAATCGGGACTTCTAACACCGGGGAGCTGTTTTTT
.,.,TRBJ1-2,TRBV30,CAWRTAGNYGYTF,TGTGCCTGGCGGACAGCGGGAAACTATGGCTACACCTTC
.,.,TRBJ1-2,TRBV20-1,CSARRVAANYGYTF,TGCAGTGCTAGGCGGGTCGCAGCTAACTATGGCTACACCTTC
many,.,TRBJ2-7,TRBV28,CASSFGALGEQYF,TGTGCCAGCAGTTTTGGGGCCCTCGGCGAGCAGTACTTC
many,TRBD2,TRBJ2-5,TRBV20-1,CSARDLSSGGETQYF,TGCAGTGCTAGAGATCTATCCAGCGGGGGAGAGACCCAGTACTTC
many,.,TRBJ2-2,TRBV12-3/TRBV12-4,CASSLFENTGELFF,TGTGCCAGCAGTTTATTCGAGAACACCGGGGAGCTGTTTTTT
few,.,TRBJ1-1,TRBV5-1,CASSLGEGRIPEAFF,TGCGCCAGCAGCTTAGGCGAGGGTAGGATCCCTGAAGCTTTCTTT
.,TRBD2,TRBJ2-3,TRBV2,CASSLRLAGGSRTDTQYF,TGTGCCAGCAGTTTGCGACTAGCGGGGGGCTCACGCACAGATACGCAGTATTTT
many,.,TRBJ1-5,TRBV7-2,CASSPYGRNQPQHF,TGTGCCAGCAGCCCCTACGGACGCAATCAGCCCCAGCATTTT
many,TRBD1,TRBJ1-4,TRBV3-1,CASSPGTGGGNEKLFF,TGTGCCAGCAGCCCCGGGACAGGGGGTGGAAATGAAAAACTGTTTTTT
many,.,TRBJ1-6,TRBV20-1,CSAEGDNSPLHF,TGCAGTGCGGAGGGGGATAATTCACCCCTCCACTTT
.,TRBD2,TRBJ2-7,TRBV4-2,CASSPEGTSYYEQYF,TGTGCCAGCAGCCCAGAGGGGACTAGCTACTACGAGCAGTACTTC
many,TRBD1,TRBJ1-2,TRBV5-1,CASSFGRQGENYGYTF,TGCGCCAGCAGCTTCGGGAGACAGGGCGAGAACTATGGCTACACCTTC
many,.,TRBJ2-2,TRBV28,CASRQPRDNTGELFF,TGTGCCAGCAGACAGCCCCGGGACAACACCGGGGAGCTGTTTTTT
many,.,TRBJ2-5,TRBV15,CATSRDRFGGDFVETQYF,TGTGCCACCAGCAGAGATCGGTTTGGGGGCGATTTCGTAGAGACCCAGTACTTC
many,.,TRBJ1-1,TRBV7-9,CASSLAKVGVTEAFF,TGTGCCAGCAGCTTGGCAAAAGTGGGAGTTACTGAAGCTTTCTTT
many,.,TRBJ1-1,TRBV11-2,CASSSDSWMNTEAFF,TGTGCCAGCAGCTCCGACAGTTGGATGAACACTGAAGCTTTCTTT
few,.,TRBJ2-5,TRBV5-5,CASRGLATATQYF,TGTGCCAGCAGGGGACTGGCCACGGCGACCCAGTACTTC
.,TRBD2,TRBJ2-5,TRBV20-1,CSAIANLLLAGDDETQYF,TGCAGTGCTATTGCTAACCTTTTGCTTGCGGGAGACGATGAGACCCAGTACTTC
.,TRBD1,TRBJ2-7,TRBV12-3/TRBV12-4,CASSGSGTGFGEQYF,TGTGCCAGCAGCGGCTCCGGGACAGGGTTTGGCGAGCAGTACTTC
few,.,TRBJ1-5,TRBV27,CASSPGFHQPQHF,TGTGCCAGCAGCCCAGGGTTCCACCAGCCCCAGCATTTT
few,.,TRBJ1-1,TRBV19,CASSRPGRGLMNTEAFF,TGTGCCAGTAGTAGACCGGGACGAGGTCTGATGAACACTGAAGCTTTCTTT
.,.,TRBJ2-7,TRBV30,CAWRETSGDEQYF,TGTGCCTGGAGGGAGACATCGGGCGACGAGCAGTACTTC
many,TRBD2,TRBJ2-5,TRBV6-1,CASSSGLAGKTQYF,TGTGCCAGCAGCTCGGGACTAGCGGGGAAGACCCAGTACTTC
.,.,TRBJ1-1,TRBV20-1,CSARNSIAFF,TGCAGTGCTAGAAACAGTATTGCTTTCTTT
many,.,TRBJ1-6,TRBV28,CASNWGSYNSPLHF,TGTGCCAGCAATTGGGGGTCCTATAATTCACCCCTCCACTTT
many,.,TRBJ1-5,TRBV28,CASGRVEGPQHF,TGTGCCAGCGGAAGGGTAGAGGGACCCCAGCATTTT
many,.,TRBJ2-5,TRBV10-3,CAISLDKKETQYF,TGTGCCATCAGCCTCGACAAGAAAGAGACCCAGTACTTC
.,.,TRBJ1-5,TRBV9,CASSVFGNQPQHF,TGTGCCAGCAGCGTATTTGGGAATCAGCCCCAGCATTTT
.,.,TRBJ2-6,TRBV28,CASSQNLQGSYGANVLTF,TGTGCCAGCAGCCAAAACCTACAGGGATCGTACGGGGCCAACGTCCTGACTTTC
many,TRBD1,TRBJ1-5,TRBV12-5,CASGFGQGSNQPQHF,TGTGCTAGTGGTTTCGGACAGGGAAGCAATCAGCCCCAGCATTTT
.,.,TRBJ2-7,TRBV3-1,CASSPDGGDEQYF,TGTGCCAGCAGCCCAGACGGGGGCGACGAGCAGTACTTC
.,.,TRBJ2-3,TRBV9,CASSVDGSADTQYF,TGTGCCAGCAGCGTAGACGGGAGCGCAGATACGCAGTATTTT
.,.,TRBJ2-7,TRBV15,CATSRDLDEQYF,TGTGCCACCAGCAGAGATCTAGACGAGCAGTACTTC
many,TRBD2,TRBJ2-7,TRBV6-1,CASSRTSGSRRSYEQYF,TGTGCCAGCAGTCGGACTAGCGGGAGTAGAAGGTCCTACGAGCAGTACTTC
few,.,TRBJ1-5,TRBV20-1,CSARDAGFSNQPQHF,TGCAGTGCTAGAGATGCAGGGTTTAGCAATCAGCCCCAGCATTTT
.,TRBD1,TRBJ1-1,TRBV11-3,CASSLEGTGPRNTEAFF,TGTGCCAGCAGCTTAGAGGGGACAGGCCCAAGGAACACTGAAGCTTTCTTT
many,.,TRBJ1-2,TRBV9,CASSAGTTYGYTF,TGTGCCAGCAGCGCCGGGACAACTTATGGCTACACCTTC
few,.,TRBJ2-7,TRBV25-1,CASSEFGDRNYEQYF,TGTGCCAGCAGTGAATTTGGTGACAGGAACTACGAGCAGTACTTC
few,.,TRBJ2-2,TRBV7-2,CASSSRLDTGELFF,TGTGCCAGCAGCTCGCGCTTGGACACCGGGGAGCTGTTTTTT
.,TRBD2,TRBJ2-5,TRBV4-1,CASSQLGLAGKETQYF,TGCGCCAGCAGCCAATTGGGACTAGCGGGTAAAGAGACCCAGTACTTC
few,TRBD2,TRBJ2-2,TRBV5-1,CASSATLGRTGELFF,TGCGCCAGCAGTGCCACCCTCGGGAGGACCGGGGAGCTGTTTTTT
.,.,TRBJ1-6,TRBV5-6,CASTPGPGEPLHF,TGTGCCAGCACCCCGGGTCCTGGGGAACCCCTCCACTTT
once,.,TRBJ1-6,TRBV6-1,CASSAREVSNSPLHF,TGTGCCAGCAGTGCCCGGGAGGTCTCAAATTCACCCCTCCACTTT
.,TRBD1,TRBJ1-4,TRBV4-2,CASSPEQGGGKLFF,TGTGCCAGCAGCCCGGAACAGGGGGGCGGAAAACTGTTTTTT
many,TRBD1,TRBJ2-7,TRBV12-5,CASGLVLGQGSYEQYF,TGTGCTAGTGGTTTGGTACTGGGACAGGGGTCCTACGAGCAGTACTTC
many,TRBD1,TRBJ2-5,TRBV7-9,CASSTRTGLQETQYF,TGTGCCAGCAGCACCCGGACAGGGTTACAAGAGACCCAGTACTTC
.,TRBD1,TRBJ2-7,TRBV5-1,CASSLGTGGQPGVYEQYF,TGCGCCAGCAGCTTGGGGACAGGGGGACAGCCCGGAGTCTACGAGCAGTACTTC
many,TRBD1,TRBJ2-5,TRBV27,CASSPTGTRETQYF,TGTGCCAGCAGCCCGACAGGGACGAGAGAGACCCAGTACTTC
.,TRBD2,TRBJ2-1,TRBV3-1,CASRGTGTSGVEQFF,TGTGCCAGCAGGGGGACCGGGACTAGCGGGGTTGAGCAGTTCTTC